The 12 T cell receptor beta chains listed next were all sequenced from one sample in a study of blood T cell repertoires in COVID-19. Some clones are missing from TCRdb's copy, which holds only in-frame ones; the method was immunoSEQ multiplex PCR. The table lists approximately 170,000 clones, around four fifths of them singletons. The sample consisted of PBMCs or T cells enriched from blood (not recorded which). These receptors all stem from a woman in her forties or fifties who had recovered from COVID-19.

The chain joins TRBV2 to TRBJ1-1; no clear D gene. The V gene lost 4 bases and the J gene lost 3 bases, with 15 bases spanning the gap. CDR1 and CDR2 (germline): SNHLY, FYNNEI. The CDR3 extends over 15 amino acids. CDR3 amino acids: CASSGRSGSYTEAFF. The CDR3 DNA follows: TGTGCCAGCAGTGGTCGCAGCGGCAGTTACACTGAAGCTTTCTTT.

The V and J genes are TRBV9 and TRBJ2-1; 12 nucleotides line up with TRBD2. The germline CDR1 and CDR2 sequences are SGDLS and YYNGEE. The V and J ends lost 1 base and 5 bases, in that order; junction bases with no gene match: 1. This CDR3 region has 15 residues. This chain's CDR3 is CASSVTSGRNNEQFF. CDR3 nucleotide sequence: TGTGCCAGCAGCGTAACTAGCGGGAGGAACAATGAGCAGTTCTTC.

This chain connects TRBV9 to TRBJ1-1, with TRBD1 as a possible D gene (5 bases). The CDR3 totals 12 residues. Trimming took off 0 bases at V and 10 bases at J, with 10 bases between the two ends. Germline assignment: CDR1 SGDLS and CDR2 YYNGEE. CDR3 protein: CASSVGDRRAFF. In DNA form, the CDR3 reads TGTGCCAGCAGCGTAGGCGACAGACGAGCTTTCTTT.

J is TRBJ1-2 and V is TRBV5-1; no clear D gene. The ends were cut back, 0 bases at V and 7 bases at J, with 10 bases in the middle. Germline values: CDR1 SGHRS, CDR2 YFSETQ. CDR3 length: 13 residues. The CDR3 loop reads CASSLGQDAGYTF. The DNA of the CDR3 is TGCGCCAGCAGCTTGGGGCAGGATGCTGGCTACACCTTC.

V and J are TRBV18 and TRBJ1-3, with D maybe TRBD1 (6 bases). The CDR3 sequence is 13 residues long. Trimming shortened V by 2 bases and J by 6 bases, and 8 bases separated the two germline ends. From germline, CDR1 is KGHSH and CDR2 LQKENI. CDR3 sequence: CASSPGQTNTIYF. DNA of the CDR3: TGTGCCAGCTCACCAGGACAGACAAACACCATATATTTT. The whole variable domain, filled in from reference TRBV18 and TRBJ1-3, reads NAGVMQNPRHLVRRRGQEARLRCSPMKGHSHVYWYRQLPEEGLKFMVYLQKENIIDESGMPKERFSAEFPKEGPSILRIQQVVRGDSAAYFCASSPGQTNTIYFGEGSWLTVV.

The J gene is TRBJ2-4, the V gene TRBV18, with 8 bases aligning to TRBD1. The CDR3 sequence is 15 residues long. Trimming took 6 bases from V and 7 from J; bases not matched to a gene: 11. Germline values: CDR1 KGHSH, CDR2 LQKENI. The chain's CDR3 is CASSRLQGERNIQYF. Written as DNA, the CDR3 is TGTGCCAGCTCGCGCCTACAGGGGGAGAGGAACATTCAGTACTTC.

This chain uses TRBV6-5 with TRBJ1-3, with 7 bases identical to TRBD1. The germline V gene encodes CDR1 MNHEY and CDR2 SVGAGI. After removal of 10 bases from V and 9 bases from J, the junction contained 3 bases not matched to a gene. CDR3 length: 10 amino acids. CDR3 region: CATGTATIYF. CDR3 DNA sequence: TGTGCCACCGGGACAGCCACCATATATTTT.

The chain recombines TRBV28 with TRBJ1-5; D remains unclear. Trimming stripped 4 bases from V and 6 bases from J, with 16 bases between. There are 15 residues in the CDR3. Germline V gene data show CDR1 as MDHEN and CDR2 as SYDVKM. CDR3 nucleotide sequence: TGTGCCAGCAGTTCGACAAGTCAAGTTCCTCAGCCCCAGCATTTT. This codes for CASSSTSQVPQPQHF.

The chain recombines TRBV1 with TRBJ2-7; the D call in the table, TRBD2, was not verified against the DNA. TRBV1 has pseudogene status. The CDR3 has 14 amino acids. The CDR3 is CTSSQGDWMWEQYF. The CDR3 DNA is TGCACCAGCAGCCAAGGGGACTGGATGTGGGAGCAGTACTTC.

The rearrangement joins TRBV7-8 to TRBJ1-1; 8 bases align to TRBD1. J lost 11 bases, V lost 5 bases, and 10 bases had no gene match. CDR3 length: 13 amino acids. Germline-derived CDR1 and CDR2 are SGHVS and FQNEAQ. CDR3 nucleotides: TGTGCCAGCAGCCCAGGACAGGGAGTAATGGCTTTCTTT. It yields the protein CASSPGQGVMAFF.

This clone was recorded only once. The chain joins TRBV29-1 to TRBJ1-1; no definite D call. This CDR3 is 13 amino acids long. V was pared by 5 bases and J by 2 bases, with 12 bases between. Germline V gene sequence: CDR1 SQVTM, CDR2 ANQGSEA. CDR3 DNA sequence: TGCAGCGTTCAACCCTTACTTAACACTGAAGCTTTCTTT. This sequence encodes CSVQPLLNTEAFF.

This clone was counted a few times. Here the CDR3 reads CASSLFDRNSPLHF. CDR3 in DNA: TGTGCCAGCAGCTTATTTGACAGAAATTCACCCCTCCACTTT. The J gene is TRBJ1-6, the V gene TRBV5-6; D is perhaps TRBD1 (5 bases). Germline V gene sequence: CDR1 SGHDT, CDR2 YYEEEE. The CDR3 sequence is 14 residues long. The ends were cut back, 2 bases at V and 7 bases at J, with 10 bases in the middle. The full variable domain, completed using reference TRBV5-6 and TRBJ1-6, is DAGVTQSPTHLIKTRGQQVTLRCSPKSGHDTVSWYQQALGQGPQFIFQYYEEEERQRGNFPDRFSGHQFPNYSSELNVNALLLGDSALYLCASSLFDRNSPLHFGNGTRLTVT.